This T cell receptor beta chain was obtained from a study of T cell responses to AZD1222 COVID-19 vaccine. Study findings and constraints: Increased Spike-specific TCR breadth and depth were observed after two AZD1222 doses. Clonal diversity may have been underestimated in mostly white British donors. Distributed over spike, vaccine-associated CD4 TCRs predominated at 160-218 and 743-854.

Investigators merged groups given second doses at roughly 4 or roughly 12 weeks. Profiled with immunoSEQ multiplex PCR; TCRdb holds only in-frame clones, not every one. The sample consists of over 150,000 clones, around 94% of them appearing once. The V gene's germline CDR1 is SGHNT and CDR2 YENEEA. This CDR3 has 16 amino acids. V was pared by 1 base and J by 0 bases, with 4 bases of the junction left unmatched. Details on this clone: Its matching antigen is unknown.

This clonotype originated in an adult who received the AZD1222 COVID-19 vaccine. The chain couples TRBV11-3 to TRBJ1-1, with 8 nucleotides matching TRBD1. Sequenced material: peripheral blood, taken 28 days after the second AZD1222 dose. The CDR3 DNA is TGTGCCAGCAGCTTAGGGGACAGGCACATGAACACTGAAGCTTTCTTT. It is translated as CASSLGDRHMNTEAFF. The variable domain in full, with the rest retrieved from reference TRBV11-3 and TRBJ1-1, is EAGVVQSPRYKIIEKKQPVAFWCNPISGHNTLYWYLQNLGQGPELLIRYENEEAVDDSQLPKDRFSAERLKGVDSTLKIQPAELGDSAVYLCASSLGDRHMNTEAFFGQGTRLTVV.